The 31 T cell receptor beta chains listed next were all sequenced from one sample in a study of cytomegalovirus exposure and HLA in healthy donors. PCR primers comprised 60 Vbeta and 13 Jbeta primers. Clones were read by immunoSEQ multiplex PCR, and TCRdb kept only the in-frame ones, dropping some. The sample contains roughly 140,000 clones, around 73% of which appear only once. Sequencing input: PBMCs. These receptors all come from a female donor in good health and CMV-seronegative.

A remark on this clone: A read error may account for a junction end that differs from germline. The chain has TRBV7-7 and TRBJ2-5; D gene unclear. There are 13 residues in the CDR3. Germline CDR1 reads SSHAT; CDR2 reads FNYEAQ (reference sequence). CDR3 in amino acids: CASSPRVQETQYF. The CDR3 DNA reads as TGTGCTAGCAGCCCTCGGGTTCAAGAGACCCAGTACTTC.

This clone has a single count. The genes are TRBV6-5 and TRBJ2-7; D is possibly TRBD2 (6 bases). Per the germline V gene, CDR1 is MNHEY and CDR2 is SVGAGI. Trimming shortened V by 6 bases and J by 1 base, and 10 bases separated the two germline ends. CDR3 size: 13 residues. The CDR3 is CASRRDLSYEQYF. As DNA, the CDR3 is TGTGCCAGCAGGCGGGACTTATCCTACGAGCAGTACTTC.

This clone was seen just once. The J gene is TRBJ1-3, the V gene TRBV25-1, with D unresolved. Germline V lookup: CDR1 MGHDK, CDR2 SYGVNS. The CDR3 consists of 14 residues. V lost 3 bases to trimming and J lost 8 bases, with 14 bases between them. The CDR3 protein is CASSDSVTRDTIYF. DNA of the CDR3: TGTGCCAGCAGTGACTCCGTTACTAGGGACACCATATATTTT.

In its sample, this clone was seen a few times. CDR3 coding DNA: TGTGCCACCAGCAGAGATCTAGACTCGAACACTGAAGCTTTCTTT. As protein: CATSRDLDSNTEAFF. V gene TRBV15 combines with J gene TRBJ1-1; no definite D call. This CDR3 is built from 15 residues. Looked up from germline, CDR1 is LNHNV and CDR2 is YYDKDF (reference sequence). The V gene lost 0 bases and the J gene lost 1 base, with 9 bases spanning the gap.

The CDR3 here is CASSPGQGVNGELFF. In DNA, the CDR3 is TGCGCCAGCAGCCCCGGACAGGGAGTCAACGGGGAGCTGTTTTTT. The chain carries TRBV5-1 and TRBJ2-2; TRBD1 agrees at 8 bases. This CDR3 has 15 residues. Germline lookup yields CDR1 SGHRS and CDR2 YFSETQ. V shed 4 bases, J shed 7 bases, and the junction held 9 bases outside the gene matches.

V usage is TRBV4-2 and J usage is TRBJ1-1; tentatively, D is TRBD1 (5 bases). V was clipped by 5 bases and J by 1 base, with 17 bases between them. In germline, CDR1 is LGHNA, CDR2 YNFKEQ. This CDR3 has 16 amino acids. The CDR3 reads CASSVHLGLTNTEAFF. The DNA of the CDR3 is TGTGCCAGCAGCGTTCATCTGGGACTTACGAACACTGAAGCTTTCTTT.

The chain carries TRBV28 and TRBJ2-1, with 13 bases lining up with TRBD2. Germline values: CDR1 MDHEN, CDR2 SYDVKM. V lost 3 bases, J lost 9 bases, and 8 bases stayed unmatched. The CDR3 has 16 residues. The chain's CDR3 is CASSFFGLAGVGEQFF. The CDR3, as DNA: TGTGCCAGCAGTTTCTTTGGACTAGCGGGAGTGGGTGAGCAGTTCTTC.

The rearrangement uses TRBV6-1 and TRBJ1-3; D perhaps matches TRBD1 (5 bases). With 2 bases removed from V and 3 bases from J, the gap between germline ends came to 8 bases. Germline V lookup: CDR1 MNHNS, CDR2 SASEGT. The length of the CDR3 is 14 residues. CDR3: CASSERGDGNTIYF. The CDR3 coding sequence is TGTGCCAGCAGTGAAAGGGGCGATGGAAACACCATATATTTT.

There are a few counts of this clone. The rearrangement links TRBV6-6 to TRBJ1-2; unclear D gene. V gave up 0 bases and J gave up 5 bases, with 13 bases separating them. Germline V gene lookup returns CDR1 MNHNY and CDR2 SVGAGI (reference sequence). The CDR3 is made up of 15 amino acids. In DNA form, the CDR3 reads TGTGCCAGCAGTTACTCGAATGCGGGAGGGTATGGCTACACCTTC. Encoded protein: CASSYSNAGGYGYTF.

The J gene is TRBJ2-7, the V gene TRBV28; D gene uncertain. The germline V gene has CDR1 MDHEN and CDR2 SYDVKM. Trimming removed 6 bases from V and 3 bases from J, with 21 bases in between. The CDR3 totals 16 residues. The DNA of the CDR3 is TGTGCCAGCAGCCGACACACCAATGGGCCCATCTACGAGCAGTACTTC. It is translated as CASSRHTNGPIYEQYF.

The chain links TRBV28 to TRBJ2-6, with TRBD2 identical over 16 bases. Germline loops: CDR1 MDHEN, CDR2 SYDVKM. The CDR3 extends over 19 amino acids. V shed 6 bases, J shed 0 bases, and the junction held 5 bases outside the gene matches. CDR3 in amino acids: CASRGTSGRGNSGANVLTF. In nucleotides, the CDR3 is TGTGCCAGCAGGGGGACTAGCGGGAGGGGAAACTCTGGGGCCAACGTCCTGACTTTC.

The V call is TRBV5-1, the J call TRBJ2-3; the D gene is possibly TRBD1 (5 bases). The V gene's germline CDR1 is SGHRS and CDR2 YFSETQ. This CDR3 is built from 15 residues. Trimming left V 0 bases short and J 3 bases short, with 11 bases between. The CDR3, as DNA: TGCGCCAGCAGCTTGGAAGGGGCAGGGACAGATACGCAGTATTTT. Encoded protein: CASSLEGAGTDTQYF.

This sequence joins TRBV2 and TRBJ1-6; 8 bases line up with TRBD1. Germline CDR1 is SNHLY and CDR2 is FYNNEI. V shed 2 bases, J shed 4 bases, and the junction held 7 bases outside the gene matches. This CDR3 has 17 residues. CDR3 sequence reads: CASSERAQGAYNSPLHF. For the CDR3, the DNA is TGTGCCAGCAGTGAAAGGGCTCAGGGGGCGTATAATTCACCCCTCCACTTT.

The chain links TRBV19 to TRBJ2-1; 7 bases are shared with TRBD1. J was trimmed by 4 bases and V by 9 bases; bases with no gene match: 9. The CDR3 totals 14 residues. Germline V lookup: CDR1 LNHDA, CDR2 SQIVND (reference sequence). CDR3 region: CASNRDRSYNEQFF. CDR3 nucleotide sequence: TGTGCCAGCAATCGGGACAGAAGTTACAATGAGCAGTTCTTC.

This chain links TRBV7-2 with TRBJ2-1, with 9 bases matching TRBD2. The CDR3 is 13 residues long. The V and J ends lost 7 bases and 9 bases, in that order; junction bases with no gene match: 7. Germline CDR1 is SGHTA and CDR2 is FQGNSA. The CDR3 DNA reads TGTGCCAGCATATTAGCGGGAGTCGGTGAGCAGTTCTTC. It codes for CASILAGVGEQFF.

V and J are TRBV5-1 and TRBJ2-7, with D perhaps matching TRBD2 (6 bases). This CDR3 has 14 residues. CDR1 is SGHRS, CDR2 YFSETQ, per germline. Trimming took off 0 bases at V and 0 bases at J, with 7 bases between the two ends. The CDR3: CASSLVGGSYEQYF. The CDR3 nucleotides are TGCGCCAGCAGCTTGGTCGGGGGCTCCTACGAGCAGTACTTC.

This clone appeared once. Distinct nucleotide sequences in the sample also encode this CDR3. The rearrangement joins TRBV9 to TRBJ2-1, with D possibly TRBD2 on 6 matching bases. The V end lost 2 bases, the J end lost 0 bases, and 9 bases lay between the germline ends. The CDR3 has 15 amino acids. From germline, CDR1 is SGDLS and CDR2 YYNGEE. CDR3 nucleotide sequence: TGTGCCAGCAGCGTTGACGGGGGCTCCTACAATGAGCAGTTCTTC. Amino acid sequence: CASSVDGGSYNEQFF.

The chain couples TRBV10-2 to TRBJ1-1, with 7 bases lining up with TRBD1. CDR1 and CDR2 from the germline V gene are WSHSY and SAAADI. V gave up 6 bases and J gave up 2 bases; unmatched junction bases: 3. CDR3 length: 13 residues. In DNA, the CDR3 is TGCGCCAGCAGGGGACAGCCAAACACTGAAGCTTTCTTT. It encodes CASRGQPNTEAFF.

V and J are TRBV25-1 and TRBJ2-2, with D perhaps matching TRBD2 (6 bases). This CDR3 region has 14 residues. The germline V gene has CDR1 MGHDK and CDR2 SYGVNS. V shed 5 bases and J shed 7 bases, with 14 bases lying between them. The CDR3 region has the DNA TGTGCCAGCAGTCAGCAGGGAGGAGGCGGGGAGCTGTTTTTT. The encoded protein is CASSQQGGGGELFF.

V and J are TRBV6-1 and TRBJ1-5, with D tentatively TRBD1 (6 bases). Between the trimmed V and J ends, which lost 4 bases and 4 bases, there was a span of 8 bases. CDR1 MNHNS and CDR2 SASEGT come from the germline V gene. This CDR3 comprises 13 residues. The CDR3 is CASSARGNQPQHF. CDR3 in DNA: TGTGCCAGCAGTGCCAGGGGTAATCAGCCCCAGCATTTT.

The gene calls are TRBV28 and TRBJ1-5, with a possible D match to TRBD1 (5 bases). The CDR3 covers 13 residues. The germline V gene encodes CDR1 MDHEN and CDR2 SYDVKM. Trimming stripped 6 bases from V and 0 bases from J, with 6 bases between. DNA for the CDR3: TGTGCCAGCAGACAGGTTAGCAATCAGCCCCAGCATTTT. This gives the protein CASRQVSNQPQHF.

This clone was recorded a few times. The V and J genes are TRBV5-4 and TRBJ1-1; a weak D match, TRBD1 (6 bases). V was trimmed by 4 bases and J by 3 bases, leaving 16 bases between them. Per germline, CDR1 SGHNT and CDR2 YYREEE (reference sequence). This CDR3 has 15 residues. CDR3 region: CASSPPNNRDTEAFF. As DNA, the CDR3 is TGTGCCAGCAGCCCACCCAATAACAGGGACACTGAAGCTTTCTTT.

This clone has more than one count but fewer than ten. V usage is TRBV6-5 and J usage is TRBJ2-7, with 8 bases aligning to TRBD2. Germline CDR1 and CDR2: MNHEY and SVGAGI. V gave up 6 bases and J gave up 7 bases; unmatched junction bases: 14. This CDR3 has 15 residues. CDR3 in DNA: TGTGCCAGCAGGGTAGCGGGACTGGCGGAAGTGGAGCAGTACTTC. This encodes CASRVAGLAEVEQYF.

This rearrangement joins TRBV2 to TRBJ2-3, with TRBD1 matching 10 bases. Germline assignment: CDR1 SNHLY and CDR2 FYNNEI. The CDR3 has 15 residues. The junction had 5 bases not matched to a gene; V was cut back by 5 bases and J by 3 bases. CDR3 region: CASSSGTGVTDTQYF. For the CDR3, the DNA is TGTGCCAGCAGTTCCGGGACAGGGGTTACAGATACGCAGTATTTT.

The chain employs TRBV5-1 and TRBJ1-1; D possibly corresponds to TRBD1 (5 bases). CDR1 and CDR2 (germline): SGHRS, YFSETQ. V shed 0 bases and J shed 0 bases, with 6 bases lying between them. The CDR3 consists of 14 residues. DNA for the CDR3: TGCGCCAGCAGCTTGGAGACAGTGAACACTGAAGCTTTCTTT. It yields the protein CASSLETVNTEAFF.

The chain couples TRBV28 to TRBJ2-7, with 7 positions matching TRBD1. The CDR3 covers 16 residues. V lost 3 bases, J lost 5 bases, and 13 bases stayed unmatched. Per germline, CDR1 MDHEN and CDR2 SYDVKM. This CDR3 is CASSLTRDRGTHEQYF. CDR3 sequence (DNA): TGTGCCAGCAGTTTGACAAGGGACAGAGGTACCCACGAGCAGTACTTC.

The CDR3 sequence is CAWSYGSSGNTIYF. The CDR3 DNA reads as TGTGCCTGGAGTTACGGTAGCTCTGGAAACACCATATATTTT. The chain is built from TRBV30 and TRBJ1-3; D unclear. Germline CDR1 reads GTSNPN; CDR2 reads SVGIG (reference sequence). The V end lost 2 bases, the J end lost 0 bases, and 8 bases lay between the germline ends. The CDR3 loop spans 14 amino acids.

The CDR3 loop reads CASSSDRGPGNTIYF. As DNA, the CDR3 is TGTGCCAGCAGCTCGGACAGGGGGCCCGGAAACACCATATATTTT. V is TRBV7-9 and J is TRBJ1-3; 11 bases agree with TRBD1. CDR1 SEHNR and CDR2 FQNEAQ come from the germline V gene (reference sequence). The CDR3 is made up of 15 amino acids. The V gene end was trimmed by 4 bases and the J gene end by 4 bases; junction bases not matched to a gene: 3. Together with reference TRBV7-9 and TRBJ1-3, the CDR3 gives the full variable domain: DTGVSQNPRHKITKRGQNVTFRCDPISEHNRLYWYRQTLGQGPEFLTYFQNEAQLEKSRLLSDRFSAERPKGSFSTLEIQRTEQGDSAMYLCASSSDRGPGNTIYFGEGSWLTVV.

This clone was counted a few times. The chain is built from TRBV7-9 and TRBJ1-1; D remains ambiguous. The V end lost 5 bases, the J end lost 0 bases, and 19 bases lay between the germline ends. The germline V gene has CDR1 SEHNR and CDR2 FQNEAQ (reference sequence). The CDR3 covers 17 residues. For the CDR3, the DNA is TGTGCCAGCAGCGCGATACGAGGGTCGCTCATGAACACTGAAGCTTTCTTT. This sequence encodes CASSAIRGSLMNTEAFF.

The chain joins TRBV30 to TRBJ2-7; 7 bases are a match to TRBD2. CDR1 and CDR2 (germline): GTSNPN, SVGIG (reference sequence). The CDR3 covers 14 residues. With 3 bases clipped from V and 1 base from J, the junction kept 6 bases outside the gene matches. In DNA, the CDR3 is TGTGCCTGGAGCTACGGAGCGGGATCCTACGAGCAGTACTTC. This codes for CAWSYGAGSYEQYF. Supplemented by reference TRBV30 and TRBJ2-7, the full variable domain reads SQTIHQWPATLVQPVGSPLSLECTVEGTSNPNLYWYRQAAGRGLQLLFYSVGIGQISSEVPQNLSASRPQDRQFILSSKKLLLSDSGFYLCAWSYGAGSYEQYFGPGTRLTVT.

The gene calls are TRBV6-5 and TRBJ1-6, with D unresolved. The CDR3 loop spans 14 amino acids. The V end was cut by 0 bases, the J end by 9 bases, with 9 bases between. Germline V gives CDR1 MNHEY, CDR2 SVGAGI. The CDR3 loop reads CASSYSGVGSPLHF. The CDR3 DNA follows: TGTGCCAGCAGTTACTCCGGGGTGGGTTCACCCCTCCACTTT.